The clone carrying this T cell receptor (beta chain) was counted between two and nine times. Trimming removed 7 bases from V and 2 bases from J; junction bases left unmatched: 9. Germline assignment: CDR1 MNHEY and CDR2 SVGEGT. The CDR3 runs to 15 residues. The data were taken from a study of blood T cell repertoires in COVID-19. In the study overall: Material from acute and convalescent COVID-19 was sourced from the United States, Italy and Spain. In each case, the material was cDNA or gDNA derived from T cells, B-cell-depleted T cells, or PBMCs.

Enrolment of Seattle patients took place during active infection, and they were followed longitudinally. Per the study methods: The authors estimated nucleated cell counts from reference gene primer amplification. Repertoires were generated with immunoSEQ multiplex PCR, while TCRdb's copy carries only in-frame clones and drops some. That table furnishes V, J and clone size, whereas the DNA furnished D and trimming. The sample lists hundreds of thousands of clones, approximately 89% seen once, with less than 2% in the top ten. J is TRBJ2-5 and V is TRBV6-2 or TRBV6-3; 8 nucleotides match TRBD1. The sample taken for sequencing was peripheral blood. This sequence was found in a woman aged 25 to 39 with COVID-19, enrolled during active disease. The CDR3 DNA reads TGTGCCAGCACCCCGGGACAGGTATTACAAGAGACCCAGTACTTC. This gives the protein CASTPGQVLQETQYF.